Below, 9 T cell receptor beta chains from the same sample are listed, as sequenced in a study of response to subunit inactivated influenza vaccine. TCRdb re-called the RT-PCR reads with MiXCR, one entry per CDR3 protein. The sample has some 600,000 distinct CDR3 sequences, around 13% seen once. The source material was PBMCs from blood, sampled 14 to 15 days before vaccination. These receptors were collected from a man aged 45 to 65 who received an inactivated influenza vaccine.

The chain joins TRBV20-1 to TRBJ2-7; D gene ambiguous. The length of the CDR3 is 13 residues. Germline lookup yields CDR1 DFQATT and CDR2 SNEGSKA (reference sequence). Trimming took 0 bases from V and 2 from J, leaving 8 bases between them. This chain's CDR3 is CSARELGTYEQYF. CDR3 bases: TGCAGTGCTAGAGAACTTGGGACCTACGAGCAGTACTTC.

The V and J genes are TRBV20-1 and TRBJ2-7, with 7 nucleotides matching TRBD1. Germline CDR1 reads DFQATT; CDR2 reads SNEGSKA (reference sequence). This CDR3 is 15 amino acids long. V lost 1 base, J lost 0 bases, and 6 bases stayed unmatched. The CDR3 sequence: CSARGPGQTSYEQYF. The CDR3 DNA follows: TGCAGTGCTAGAGGTCCGGGACAGACCTCCTACGAGCAGTACTTC.

The V call is TRBV18, the J call TRBJ2-3; possible D gene TRBD2, 5 bases. The CDR3 covers 17 residues. The V end was cut by 4 bases, the J end by 1 base, with 18 bases between. CDR1 is KGHSH and CDR2 is LQKENI in the germline V gene. For the CDR3, the DNA is TGTGCCAGCTCACAGCGGTTTCTCCGGTTGGGCACAGATACGCAGTATTTT. The encoded protein is CASSQRFLRLGTDTQYF.

V gene TRBV7-2 combines with J gene TRBJ2-1; D unclear. The V and J ends lost 2 bases and 12 bases respectively, with 14 bases between them. The CDR3 extends over 13 amino acids. The germline V gene has CDR1 SGHTA and CDR2 FQGNSA. The CDR3 DNA follows: TGTGCCAGCAGCTTAAAGACCCGCCTTCGGCAGTTCTTC. Encoded protein: CASSLKTRLRQFF.

This clonotype has ten or more counts. This rearrangement joins TRBV20-1 to TRBJ2-7; D is uncertain. The V gene's germline CDR1 is DFQATT and CDR2 SNEGSKA (reference sequence). The CDR3 is 11 residues long. The V end was cut by 8 bases, the J end by 4 bases, with 12 bases between. The CDR3 nucleotides read TGCAGTTACGACGGAGCGTACGAGCAGTACTTC. This translates into CSYDGAYEQYF.

This sequence joins TRBV20-1 and TRBJ2-1, with 9 positions matching TRBD1. Looked up from germline, CDR1 is DFQATT and CDR2 is SNEGSKA (reference sequence). This CDR3 region has 15 residues. V lost 2 bases, J lost 5 bases, and 7 bases stayed unmatched. Here the CDR3 DNA reads TGCAGTGCTAGACCGCCCGGGACAGGGAACAATGAGCAGTTCTTC. Residues: CSARPPGTGNNEQFF.

This clonotype has ten or more counts. The chain combines TRBV29-1 with TRBJ2-7, with 9 positions matching TRBD1. Germline values: CDR1 SQVTM, CDR2 ANQGSEA. J gave up 11 bases and V 6 bases, and 8 bases lay outside the gene matches. CDR3 length: 11 residues. In DNA form, the CDR3 reads TGCAGCGTGTCGGGACAGGGAGTCGAGTACTTC. Protein: CSVSGQGVEYF.

The chain uses TRBV10-3 and TRBJ2-3; D is possibly TRBD2 (7 bases). The germline V gene has CDR1 ENHRY and CDR2 SYGVKD. The ends were cut back, 6 bases at V and 3 bases at J, with 19 bases in the middle. The CDR3 extends over 16 amino acids. The CDR3 nucleotides read TGTGCCATCAGGCCAGGGGTAGCGGGCCATACAGATACGCAGTATTTT. Translating gives CAIRPGVAGHTDTQYF.

The rearrangement links TRBV11-2 to TRBJ2-5; D possibly corresponds to TRBD1 (5 bases). The CDR3 runs 14 residues. The ends were cut back, 5 bases at V and 5 bases at J, with 15 bases in the middle. Germline V gene data show CDR1 as SGHAT and CDR2 as FQNNGV. This chain's CDR3 is CASSPRDWSETQYF. CDR3 coding DNA: TGTGCCAGCAGCCCCAGGGATTGGTCGGAGACCCAGTACTTC.